The text below deals with one T cell receptor (beta chain). This record comes from a study of blood T cell repertoires in COVID-19. Background on the study: Acute-phase and convalescent COVID-19 samples originated in the United States, Italy and Spain. The cDNA or gDNA used as material had been derived from T cells, B-cell-depleted T cells, or PBMCs.

Germline CDR1 is MGHDK and CDR2 is SYGVNS. With V trimmed by 2 bases and J by 8 bases, 4 bases remained unmatched. CDR3 size: 13 residues. Seattle cases were enrolled at active infection and followed longitudinally. As originally analysed: Counts of nucleated cells, estimated from reference gene primer amplification, were obtained. This table comes from immunoSEQ multiplex PCR, and its TCRdb copy is limited to in-frame clones, with some not included. V and J calls plus clone size are reproduced from that table; the DNA served to infer D and trimming. The sample has 150,000 to 250,000 clones; roughly three quarters are singletons.

The V call is TRBV25-1, the J call TRBJ1-2; 8 positions agree with TRBD1. This TCR was recovered from a woman between 40 and 50 years old with COVID-19, enrolled during active disease. Sequencing was done on a sample of peripheral blood. The CDR3 protein is CASSEQGAKGYTF. As DNA, the CDR3 is TGTGCCAGCAGTGAACAGGGGGCGAAGGGCTACACCTTC.